This T cell receptor beta chain emerged from a study of CD4+ T cells in melanoma. Clones were sequenced by immunoSEQ multiplex PCR, and TCRdb holds only the in-frame ones, with some missing. This table holds 20,000 to 25,000 clones, over 70% found once. A note on this clone: Its specificity is not known.

Study-level results: CD8+ T cell, macrophage and B cell function reportedly correlated with neoantigen-specific CD4+ T cells. Neoantigen-specific CD4+ T cells in melanoma reportedly had diverse differentiation states.

The TCR comes from a human donor with melanoma. Specimen: cells from a culture (not recorded whether cultured in vitro).

The CDR3 region has the DNA TGTGCCAGCAGCTCAATACTGAGGAGGCAAAATGGCGATGGCTACACCTTC. Its protein product is CASSSILRRQNGDGYTF. The chain links TRBV5-5 to TRBJ1-2; D is unclear. Germline V gives CDR1 SGHKS, CDR2 YYEKEE (reference sequence). V lost 3 bases to trimming and J lost 6 bases, with 24 bases between them. CDR3 length: 17 amino acids.